The present TCR beta chain was sequenced within a study of cytomegalovirus exposure and HLA in healthy donors. The study, taken as a whole, reports: Most of the TCR beta V segments (in an earlier analysis) were productive either about 90% or about 30% of the time.

This PCR relied on a set of 60 Vbeta primers and 13 Jbeta primers. TCRdb's table, derived via immunoSEQ multiplex PCR, lists solely in-frame clones and lacks some. Here the sample spans 150,000 to 200,000 clones, 80% being singletons. The trim removed 2 bases at V and 0 bases at J, leaving 4 bases unmatched. The germline gives CDR1 MDHEN, CDR2 SYDVKM. The CDR3 spans 17 residues. Worth noting for this clone: Its antigen is currently unknown.

This chain links TRBV28 with TRBJ2-2, with TRBD2 matching 9 bases. Material: PBMCs. This clonotype originated in a girl aged 5-17 years in good health and CMV-seropositive. This CDR3 reads CASSLIPSGTNTGELFF. The CDR3 DNA sequence: TGTGCCAGCAGTTTAATCCCTAGCGGGACGAACACCGGGGAGCTGTTTTTT. Supplemented by reference TRBV28 and TRBJ2-2, the full variable domain reads DVKVTQSSRYLVKRTGEKVFLECVQDMDHENMFWYRQDPGLGLRLIYFSYDVKMKEKGDIPEGYSVSREKKERFSLILESASTNQTSMYLCASSLIPSGTNTGELFFGEGSRLTVL.